This T cell receptor beta chain was observed in a study of blood T cell repertoires in COVID-19. Looking at the study overall: Italy, Spain and the United States were the sources of the convalescent and acute COVID-19 samples.

The V and J ends lost 0 bases and 5 bases, in that order; junction bases with no gene match: 4. Germline V gene lookup returns CDR1 SGHAT and CDR2 FQNNGV. The CDR3 runs 15 residues. In the original processing: Reference gene primer amplification yielded estimated nucleated cell counts. Method: immunoSEQ multiplex PCR; TCRdb's copy keeps in-frame clones and lacks some. That table supplies the V and J calls and clone size; D and trimming were determined from the DNA. The sample shows roughly 410,000 clones, about 88% of them seen only once. The origin of this receptor is a woman between 40 and 55 years old with COVID-19, enrolled during active disease. The chain joins TRBV11-2 to TRBJ1-2; 9 bases agree with TRBD1. Specimen: peripheral blood. CDR3 coding DNA: TGTGCCAGCAGCTTAGAGGGGACAGGGTGGTATGGCTACACCTTC. Residues: CASSLEGTGWYGYTF. The full variable domain, rest sourced from reference TRBV11-2 and TRBJ1-2, is EAGVAQSPRYKIIEKRQSVAFWCNPISGHATLYWYQQILGQGPKLLIQFQNNGVVDDSQLPKDRFSAERLKGVDSTLKIQPAKLEDSAVYLCASSLEGTGWYGYTFGSGTRLTVV.